The entry below gives a single T cell receptor (beta chain) sequence along with its context. Repertoires were generated with immunoSEQ multiplex PCR, while TCRdb's copy carries only in-frame clones and drops some. The top ten hold less than 3% of the sample, which has 95,000 to 130,000 clones, approximately 90% seen once. The data derive from a study of control samples from healthy donors and cancer patients. CDR1 and CDR2 (germline): SGHTA, FQGTGA. The CDR3 loop spans 13 amino acids. Trimming left V 5 bases short and J 3 bases short, with 11 bases between. The rearrangement joins TRBV7-3 to TRBJ2-7; D tentatively reads TRBD1 or TRBD2 (5 bases each). The TCR was taken from a woman in her 70s in good health. The source material was blood. The CDR3 region has the DNA TGTGCCAGCAGCCCGGGACGGCACTACGAGCAGTACTTC. Protein product: CASSPGRHYEQYF. Drawing the rest from reference TRBV7-3 and TRBJ2-7, the complete variable domain is GAGVSQTPSNKVTEKGKYVELRCDPISGHTALYWYRQSLGQGPEFLIYFQGTGAADDSGLPNDRFFAVRPEGSVSTLKIQRTERGDSAVYLCASSPGRHYEQYFGPGTRLTVT.